Shown below are 19 T cell receptor beta chains from a single sample sequenced in a study of OX40 agonist ivuxolimab in advanced cancers. Repertoires were generated with immunoSEQ multiplex PCR, while TCRdb's copy carries only in-frame clones and drops some. In the table there are tens of thousands of clones, approximately 89% of which are singletons. The specimen was CD4+ or CD8+ T cells sorted from blood, collected in a trial of the OX40 agonist ivuxolimab. These receptors were collected from an adult with an advanced solid tumor such as melanoma, head and neck, liver or kidney cancer.

The CDR3 coding sequence is TGTGCCAGCAGTTCGGGACTAGCGGGAGGGCCGTGGTACGAGCAGTACTTC. This sequence encodes CASSSGLAGGPWYEQYF. This rearrangement joins TRBV28 to TRBJ2-7, with 16 bases aligning to TRBD2. Germline lookup yields CDR1 MDHEN and CDR2 SYDVKM. The CDR3 is made up of 17 amino acids. The V segment lost 4 bases and the J segment 4 bases; nucleotides outside the gene matches: 7.

The chain couples TRBV5-1 to TRBJ1-2; 9 nucleotides line up with TRBD1. The J segment lost 3 bases and the V segment lost 2 bases, leaving 2 bases of the junction unmatched. The CDR3 covers 14 residues. CDR1 and CDR2 from the germline V gene are SGHRS and YFSETQ. CDR3 region: CASSLQGAHYGYTF. The CDR3 nucleotides read TGCGCCAGCAGCTTACAGGGGGCTCACTATGGCTACACCTTC.

This clone showed up just a few times. This rearrangement joins TRBV6-5 to TRBJ2-7; 8 bases agree with TRBD2. Germline V CDR1 and CDR2: MNHEY, SVGAGI. The length of the CDR3 is 14 residues. The ends lost 0 bases at V and 7 bases at J; junction bases unmatched: 5. DNA of the CDR3: TGTGCCAGCAGTTACTCGGGGACTAGGGGTGAGCAGTACTTC. Protein: CASSYSGTRGEQYF.

V usage is TRBV4-2 and J usage is TRBJ1-3, with a tentative D call TRBD1 (5 bases). The germline V and J ends were trimmed by 5 bases and 4 bases, with 9 bases remaining between them. The length of the CDR3 is 13 residues. Germline V lookup: CDR1 LGHNA, CDR2 YNFKEQ. CDR3 region: CASSSGVGNTIYF. DNA of the CDR3: TGTGCCAGCAGCTCGGGGGTCGGAAACACCATATATTTT.

The rearrangement joins TRBV20-1 to TRBJ2-5; D not certain. This CDR3 is built from 11 residues. V lost 2 bases and J lost 5, with 6 bases in between. Germline V CDR1 and CDR2: DFQATT, SNEGSKA (reference sequence). This CDR3 is CSARLRETQYF. The DNA for the CDR3 is TGCAGTGCTAGACTTAGGGAGACCCAGTACTTC.

The rearrangement joins TRBV27 to TRBJ2-1; a possible D gene is TRBD2 (6 bases). There are 16 residues in the CDR3. Germline-derived CDR1 and CDR2 are MNHEY and SMNVEV (reference sequence). V lost 6 bases to trimming and J lost 1 base, with 16 bases between them. CDR3 DNA: TGTGCCAGCAGAGCCCGGAGGGCCGCATCCTACAATGAGCAGTTCTTC. Translated, it gives CASRARRAASYNEQFF.

The V and J genes are TRBV6-6 and TRBJ1-2; D might be TRBD1 (5 bases). CDR3 length equals 12 residues. From germline, CDR1 is MNHNY and CDR2 SVGAGI (reference sequence). V was cut by 5 bases and J by 4 bases, with 8 bases left in between. CDR3 DNA: TGTGCCAGCAGTGGGACTTTCTATGGCTACACCTTC. Its translation is CASSGTFYGYTF.

CDR3 loop: CASPWKSGEEDTQYF. The CDR3 coding sequence is TGTGCCAGCCCATGGAAAAGCGGGGAGGAAGATACGCAGTATTTT. The J gene is TRBJ2-3, the V gene TRBV6-5, with 7 bases identical to TRBD2. This CDR3 region has 15 residues. J was trimmed by 5 bases and V by 8 bases; bases with no gene match: 13. Per the germline V gene, CDR1 is MNHEY and CDR2 is SVGAGI.

The chain recombines TRBV7-8 with TRBJ1-2, with D tentatively TRBD1 (6 bases). The CDR3 is made up of 13 amino acids. CDR1 and CDR2 from the germline V gene are SGHVS and FQNEAQ. Trimming took off 5 bases at V and 4 bases at J, with 11 bases between the two ends. This chain's CDR3 is CASSLTGPYGYTF. The CDR3 DNA reads TGTGCCAGCAGCCTGACAGGCCCCTATGGCTACACCTTC.

The rearrangement links TRBV5-6 to TRBJ1-2; 7 nucleotides agree with TRBD1. V dropped 5 bases and J dropped 1; count of bases not matched to a gene: 5. This CDR3 comprises 14 residues. Germline CDR1 and CDR2: SGHDT and YYEEEE. In nucleotides, the CDR3 is TGTGCCAGCAGGTCCGGGACAGTTAACTATGGCTACACCTTC. This codes for CASRSGTVNYGYTF.

The V call is TRBV5-1, the J call TRBJ1-6; perhaps TRBD1 as D (6 bases). The CDR3 runs to 16 residues. V lost 2 bases and J lost 4, with 13 bases in between. In germline, CDR1 is SGHRS, CDR2 YFSETQ. For the CDR3, the DNA is TGCGCCAGCAGCTTATCTCGACAGGATTATAATTCACCCCTCCACTTT. This gives the protein CASSLSRQDYNSPLHF.

The rearrangement uses TRBV2 and TRBJ2-7; TRBD2 might be the D (6 bases). CDR3 size: 14 residues. V lost 3 bases and J 2 bases, leaving 11 bases between the germline ends. The germline CDR1 and CDR2 sequences are SNHLY and FYNNEI. The CDR3 DNA follows: TGTGCCAGCAGTGAGCGGGAAACAACCTACGAGCAGTACTTC. Amino acids: CASSERETTYEQYF. Looking up the rest from reference TRBV2 and TRBJ2-7 gives the full variable domain: EPEVTQTPSHQVTQMGQEVILRCVPISNHLYFYWYRQILGQKVEFLVSFYNNEISEKSEIFDDQFSVERPDGSNFTLKIRSTKLEDSAMYFCASSERETTYEQYFGPGTRLTVT.

This rearrangement joins TRBV7-9 to TRBJ1-4; D unresolved. The CDR3 loop spans 18 amino acids. Trimming left V 3 bases short and J 0 bases short, with 17 bases between. Germline V CDR1 and CDR2: SEHNR, FQNEAQ (reference sequence). CDR3 in amino acids: CASSFTDRGYATNEKLFF. The CDR3 DNA is TGTGCCAGCAGCTTCACGGACCGCGGGTATGCAACTAATGAAAAACTGTTTTTT. Looking up the rest from reference TRBV7-9 and TRBJ1-4 gives the full variable domain: DTGVSQNPRHKITKRGQNVTFRCDPISEHNRLYWYRQTLGQGPEFLTYFQNEAQLEKSRLLSDRFSAERPKGSFSTLEIQRTEQGDSAMYLCASSFTDRGYATNEKLFFGSGTQLSVL.

The chain carries TRBV18 and TRBJ2-7; 8 bases line up with TRBD2. The CDR3 has 16 residues. Germline V lookup: CDR1 KGHSH, CDR2 LQKENI. Trimming took 0 bases from V and 2 from J; bases not matched to a gene: 6. CDR3 nucleotides: TGTGCCAGCTCACCACCGAGCGGGGGAAAAACCTACGAGCAGTACTTC. Residues: CASSPPSGGKTYEQYF. The entire variable domain, with the rest obtained from reference TRBV18 and TRBJ2-7, is as follows: NAGVMQNPRHLVRRRGQEARLRCSPMKGHSHVYWYRQLPEEGLKFMVYLQKENIIDESGMPKERFSAEFPKEGPSILRIQQVVRGDSAAYFCASSPPSGGKTYEQYFGPGTRLTVT.

This sequence joins TRBV9 and TRBJ2-5, with 8 bases aligning to TRBD2. The J segment lost 2 bases and the V segment lost 0 bases, leaving 12 bases of the junction unmatched. Germline CDR1 is SGDLS and CDR2 is YYNGEE. The CDR3 loop spans 18 amino acids. The DNA for the CDR3 is TGTGCCAGCAGCGTAGGAGAGCGGGAGCCCGAACTACAAGAGACCCAGTACTTC. Translating gives CASSVGEREPELQETQYF.

The chain recombines TRBV28 with TRBJ1-5, with 7 bases aligning to TRBD1. The CDR3 loop spans 15 amino acids. The germline CDR1 and CDR2 sequences are MDHEN and SYDVKM. J gave up 7 bases and V 5 bases, and 11 bases lay outside the gene matches. Here the CDR3 reads CASSPQGVGQQPQHF. The DNA of the CDR3 is TGTGCCAGCAGTCCCCAGGGGGTTGGTCAACAGCCCCAGCATTTT.

CDR3 amino acids: CASSPPEGKGEKLFF. In DNA, the CDR3 is TGTGCCAGCTCACCACCGGAGGGGAAGGGGGAAAAACTGTTTTTT. The chain is built from TRBV18 and TRBJ1-4, with D tentatively TRBD1 (5 bases). V was clipped by 0 bases and J by 8 bases, with 13 bases between them. This CDR3 has 15 amino acids. CDR1 and CDR2 from the germline V gene are KGHSH and LQKENI.

The V call is TRBV5-1, the J call TRBJ1-1; D remains unclear. The ends were cut back, 2 bases at V and 2 bases at J, with 7 bases in the middle. Per the germline V gene, CDR1 is SGHRS and CDR2 is YFSETQ. The CDR3 extends over 13 amino acids. The CDR3 protein is CASSLLANTEAFF. CDR3 DNA: TGCGCCAGCAGCTTATTGGCTAACACTGAAGCTTTCTTT.

The chain recombines TRBV28 with TRBJ2-3, with 8 bases aligning to TRBD1. The V segment lost 2 bases and the J segment 2 bases; nucleotides outside the gene matches: 15. Germline CDR1 and CDR2: MDHEN and SYDVKM. CDR3 length equals 19 residues. CDR3 sequence reads: CASSLPQGAGSGYTDTQYF. The CDR3 coding sequence is TGTGCCAGCAGTTTACCGCAGGGGGCCGGTAGCGGTTACACAGATACGCAGTATTTT. The whole variable domain, filled in from reference TRBV28 and TRBJ2-3, reads DVKVTQSSRYLVKRTGEKVFLECVQDMDHENMFWYRQDPGLGLRLIYFSYDVKMKEKGDIPEGYSVSREKKERFSLILESASTNQTSMYLCASSLPQGAGSGYTDTQYFGPGTRLTVL.